The present T cell receptor beta chain was sequenced within a study of beta chain features in type 1 diabetes (dated by TCRdb to between 2018 and 2020). Background for the entire study: Mean age, gender distribution, total cell number and subset yield did not differ between patients and healthy donors. A total of roughly 98,000,000 sorted cells were examined across all samples, and a strong correlation was observed between cell number per subset and RNA yield. The study compared TCRB repertoires of sorted circulating CD4+ T cell subsets between recently diagnosed type 1 diabetes patients and matched healthy donors. Whereas all 30 or so donors provided naive and central memory subsets, regulatory and stem cell-like memory subsets were isolated from just 8 patients and about 8 healthy donors. The research as a whole found: Because cDNA was sequenced instead of genomic DNA, activated cells with high expression could be over-represented, although the groups did not differ in activation or CD3 levels. Patients with type 1 diabetes made fewer insertions and deleted more nucleotides at VDJ recombination sites, implying thymic rearrangement abnormalities. Naive, central memory and regulatory TCRB repertoires appeared to be more alike among patients than among healthy donors. In all four CD4+ subsets, TCRB CDR3 length was moderately but significantly shorter in type 1 diabetes patients. PCR may preferentially amplify shorter templates, but because patient and control samples were amplified and corrected together, any resulting skew would affect both groups equally. Because small numbers of individuals were included in the HLA sub-analyses, any influence of HLA type on TCRB rearrangement was left unresolved.

A few counts support this clone. Its antigen target is currently unknown. Per-base qualities were not stored, and no clone one base away is much larger. Each donor gave one peripheral blood draw, averaging approximately 0.11 L, which was collected into heparinised tubes. Naive, central memory, regulatory and stem cell-like memory CD4+ T cells were sorted on a BD FACSAria II using a panel including CD45RO, CCR7, CD25, CD127, CD95 and CD27. Every sorted population had a purity above 95%. PBMCs were isolated right away by Lymphoprep density gradient centrifugation and were stained directly, without culture. So that batch effects would be minimized, each experiment stained and sorted samples in pairs, pairing one healthy donor with one patient. After removal of 6 bases from V and 2 bases from J, the junction retains 5 bases not matched to a gene. Inclusive of the bounding cysteine and phenylalanine, the CDR3 is 14 residues long. Of all the DNA, just the CDR3 is kept, 42 bases in frame from base 1. The germline V gene provides CDR1 MDHEN and CDR2 SYDVKM.

The entire isolated RNA was reverse transcribed using the High Capacity cDNA Reverse Transcription Kit, and thus expressed TCRB transcripts were sequenced. Deep immunoSEQ sequencing was applied to naive, central memory and regulatory T cell samples, giving an average of approximately 3.8 million total reads per sample. After sorted cells were lysed in RLT buffer, RNA was extracted with DNase-treated RNeasy Micro or Mini kits, with the choice depending on cell number. To prevent cross-contamination, each cell subset was processed individually, whereas patient and healthy donor samples were processed jointly. TCRB sequences were amplified from cDNA with the immunoSEQ multiplex PCR, producing 87-bp fragments spanning the CDR3 region. Amplicons were sequenced on the Illumina HiSeq platform. The source study handled its data this way. PCR bias was computationally corrected using synthetic template baselines, reads within Hamming distance 2 were collapsed, and singletons that could not be merged were discarded. Reads were aligned against IMGT so that V, D and J genes, CDR3 length and insertions or deletions at six rearrangement sites could be assigned. Within each subset, clonotype counts were normalized to the number of sorted cells before true diversity and Gini coefficients were calculated with the tcR R package. The overlap coefficient, calculated on TCRB nucleotide sequences, was used to quantify repertoire sharing. Out-of-frame TCRB sequences from naive cells were analyzed to stand in for the pre-selection repertoire. TCRdb provides this immuneACCESS table in a form limited to in-frame rearrangements. Some clones are lacking; in checked studies, under half of them reflect an unresolved V gene, and why the rest are absent is not known. V and J calls and clone size follow that table, whereas D and trimming were derived from the DNA. The sample records 200,000 to 250,000 clones, 15% to 20% of which are singletons. The ten top clones hold 0.08% to 0.095% of the sample.

This sequence was found in a man younger than 45 with type 1 diabetes. The receptor chain draws on TRBV28 and TRBJ2-7; TRBD1 aligns with 9 central bases. Specimen: naive CD4+ T cells from blood. The intended sense of this specimen's cell subset or site label: true naive CD4+ T cells. Here is the DNA: TGTGCCAGCAGCCCCGGGACAGGGACCTACGAGCAGTACTTC. It is translated as CASSPGTGTYEQYF.